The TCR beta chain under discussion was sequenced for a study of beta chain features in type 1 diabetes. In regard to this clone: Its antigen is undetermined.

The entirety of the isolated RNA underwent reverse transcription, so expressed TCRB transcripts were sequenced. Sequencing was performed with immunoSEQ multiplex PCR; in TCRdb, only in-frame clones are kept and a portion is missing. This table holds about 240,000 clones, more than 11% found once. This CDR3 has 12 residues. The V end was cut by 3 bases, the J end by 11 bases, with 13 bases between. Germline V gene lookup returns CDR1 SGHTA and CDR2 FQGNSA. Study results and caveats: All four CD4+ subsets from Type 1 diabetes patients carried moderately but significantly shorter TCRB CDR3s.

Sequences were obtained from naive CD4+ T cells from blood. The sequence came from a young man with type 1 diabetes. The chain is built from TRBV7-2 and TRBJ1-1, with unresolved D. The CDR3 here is CASSLFGGWAFF. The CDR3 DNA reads TGTGCCAGCAGCTTGTTCGGAGGTTGGGCTTTCTTT.